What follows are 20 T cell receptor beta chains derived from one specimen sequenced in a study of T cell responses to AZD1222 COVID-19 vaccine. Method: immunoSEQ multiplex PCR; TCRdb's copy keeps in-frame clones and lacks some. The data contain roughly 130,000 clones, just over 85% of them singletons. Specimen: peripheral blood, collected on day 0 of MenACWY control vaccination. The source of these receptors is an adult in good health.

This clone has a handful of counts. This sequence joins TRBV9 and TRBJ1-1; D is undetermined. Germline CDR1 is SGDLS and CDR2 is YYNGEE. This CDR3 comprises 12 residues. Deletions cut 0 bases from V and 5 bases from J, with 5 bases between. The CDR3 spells CASSVGGTEAFF. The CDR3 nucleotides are TGTGCCAGCAGCGTAGGTGGGACTGAAGCTTTCTTT.

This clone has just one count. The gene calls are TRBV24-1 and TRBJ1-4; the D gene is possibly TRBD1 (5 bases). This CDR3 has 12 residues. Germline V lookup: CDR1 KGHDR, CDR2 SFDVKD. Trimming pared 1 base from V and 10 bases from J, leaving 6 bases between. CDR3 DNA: TGTGCCACCAGTGATTTCGGGGGAAAACTGTTTTTT. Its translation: CATSDFGGKLFF.

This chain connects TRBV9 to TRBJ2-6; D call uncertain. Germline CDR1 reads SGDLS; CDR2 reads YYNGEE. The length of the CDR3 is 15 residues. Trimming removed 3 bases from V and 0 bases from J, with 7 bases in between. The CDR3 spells CASSAVLSGANVLTF. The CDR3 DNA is TGTGCCAGCAGCGCAGTCCTCTCTGGGGCCAACGTCCTGACTTTC.

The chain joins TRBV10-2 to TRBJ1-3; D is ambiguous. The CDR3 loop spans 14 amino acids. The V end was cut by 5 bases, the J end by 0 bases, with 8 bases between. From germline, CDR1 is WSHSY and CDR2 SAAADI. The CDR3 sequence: CASSYVDSGNTIYF. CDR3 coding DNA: TGCGCCAGCAGTTACGTAGACTCTGGAAACACCATATATTTT.

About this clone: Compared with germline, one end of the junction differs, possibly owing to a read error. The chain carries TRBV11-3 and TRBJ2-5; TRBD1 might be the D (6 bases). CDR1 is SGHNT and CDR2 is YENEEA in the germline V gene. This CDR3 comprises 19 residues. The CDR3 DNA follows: TGTGCCAGCAGCATAGACACCTATAGCCCCAGGACAGCCCAAGAGACCCAGTACTTC. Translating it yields CASSIDTYSPRTAQETQYF.

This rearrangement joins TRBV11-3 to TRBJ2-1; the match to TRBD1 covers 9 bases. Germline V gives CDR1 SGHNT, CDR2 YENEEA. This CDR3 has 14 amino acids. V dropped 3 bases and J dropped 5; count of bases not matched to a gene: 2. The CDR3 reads CASSFRDRDNEQFF. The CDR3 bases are TGTGCCAGCAGCTTCCGGGACAGGGACAATGAGCAGTTCTTC.

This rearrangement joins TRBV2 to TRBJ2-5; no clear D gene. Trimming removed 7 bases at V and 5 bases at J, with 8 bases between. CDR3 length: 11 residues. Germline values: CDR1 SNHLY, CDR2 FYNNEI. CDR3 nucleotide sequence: TGTGCCAGCAAGGTTTGGGAGACCCAGTACTTC. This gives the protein CASKVWETQYF.

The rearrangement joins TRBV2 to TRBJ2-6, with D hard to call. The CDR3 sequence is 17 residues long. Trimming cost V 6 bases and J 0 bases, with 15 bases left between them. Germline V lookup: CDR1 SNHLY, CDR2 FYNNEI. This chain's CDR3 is CASSRRQSISGANVLTF. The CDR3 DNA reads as TGTGCCAGCAGCCGGCGGCAATCAATCTCTGGGGCCAACGTCCTGACTTTC.

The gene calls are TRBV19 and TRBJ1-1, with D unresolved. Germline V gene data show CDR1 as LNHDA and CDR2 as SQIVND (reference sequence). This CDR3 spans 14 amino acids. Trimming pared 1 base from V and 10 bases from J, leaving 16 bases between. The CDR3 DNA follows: TGTGCCAGTAGTATAGGTGGCGATCCCTTCGGAGCTTTCTTT. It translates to CASSIGGDPFGAFF. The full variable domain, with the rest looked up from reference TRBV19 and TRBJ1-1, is DGGITQSPKYLFRKEGQNVTLSCEQNLNHDAMYWYRQDPGQGLRLIYYSQIVNDFQKGDIAEGYSVSREKKESFPLTVTSAQKNPTAFYLCASSIGGDPFGAFFGQGTRLTVV.

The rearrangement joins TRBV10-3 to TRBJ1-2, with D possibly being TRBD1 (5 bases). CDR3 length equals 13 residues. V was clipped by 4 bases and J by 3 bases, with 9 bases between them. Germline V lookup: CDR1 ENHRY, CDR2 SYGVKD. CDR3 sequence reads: CAISGTIHYGYTF. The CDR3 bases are TGTGCCATCAGTGGGACAATTCACTATGGCTACACCTTC.

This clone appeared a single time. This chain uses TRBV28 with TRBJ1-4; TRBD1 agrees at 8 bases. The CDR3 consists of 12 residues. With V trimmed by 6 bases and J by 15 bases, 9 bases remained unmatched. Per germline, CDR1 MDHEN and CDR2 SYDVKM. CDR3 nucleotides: TGTGCCAGCAGCCCTCCCGGACAGGGTTTGTTTTTT. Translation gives CASSPPGQGLFF.

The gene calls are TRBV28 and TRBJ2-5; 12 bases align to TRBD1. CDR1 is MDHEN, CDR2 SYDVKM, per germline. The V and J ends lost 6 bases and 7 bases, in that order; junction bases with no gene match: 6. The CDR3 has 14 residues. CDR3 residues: CASRGTGGRVTQYF. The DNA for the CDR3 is TGTGCCAGCAGGGGGACAGGGGGCCGGGTGACCCAGTACTTC.

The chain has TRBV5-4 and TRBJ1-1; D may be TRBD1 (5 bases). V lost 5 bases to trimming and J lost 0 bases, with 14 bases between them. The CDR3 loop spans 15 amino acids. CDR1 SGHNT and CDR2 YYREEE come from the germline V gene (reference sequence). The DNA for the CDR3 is TGTGCCAGCAGGCTTGACAGACAGCTGAACACTGAAGCTTTCTTT. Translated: CASRLDRQLNTEAFF.

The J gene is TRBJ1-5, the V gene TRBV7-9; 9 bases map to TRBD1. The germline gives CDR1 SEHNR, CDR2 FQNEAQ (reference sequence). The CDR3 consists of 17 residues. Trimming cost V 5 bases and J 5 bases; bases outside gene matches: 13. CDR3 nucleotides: TGTGCCAGCAGCCAGACAGGGGGGCTGGGGGCCGATCAGCCCCAGCATTTT. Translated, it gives CASSQTGGLGADQPQHF.

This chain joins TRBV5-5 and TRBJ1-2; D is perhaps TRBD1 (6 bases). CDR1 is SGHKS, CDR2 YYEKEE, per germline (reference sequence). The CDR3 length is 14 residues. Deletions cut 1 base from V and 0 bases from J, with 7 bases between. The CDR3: CASSLTGPNYGYTF. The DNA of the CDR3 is TGTGCCAGCAGCTTGACAGGGCCTAACTATGGCTACACCTTC. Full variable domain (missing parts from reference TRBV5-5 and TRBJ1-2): DAGVTQSPTHLIKTRGQQVTLRCSPISGHKSVSWYQQVLGQGPQFIFQYYEKEERGRGNFPDRFSARQFPNYSSELNVNALLLGDSALYLCASSLTGPNYGYTFGSGTRLTVV.

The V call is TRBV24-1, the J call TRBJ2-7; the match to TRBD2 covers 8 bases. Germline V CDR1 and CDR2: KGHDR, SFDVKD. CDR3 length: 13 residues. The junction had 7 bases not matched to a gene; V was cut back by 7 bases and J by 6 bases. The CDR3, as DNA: TGTGCCACCAGGGGACTAGTTGGAGGCGAGCAGTACTTC. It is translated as CATRGLVGGEQYF.

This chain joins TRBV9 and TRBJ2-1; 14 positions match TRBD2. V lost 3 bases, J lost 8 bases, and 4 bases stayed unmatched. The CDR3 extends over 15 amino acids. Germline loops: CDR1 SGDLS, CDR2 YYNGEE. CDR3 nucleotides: TGTGCCAGCAGCGGAGGACTAGCGGGAGGCCATGAGCAGTTCTTC. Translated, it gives CASSGGLAGGHEQFF. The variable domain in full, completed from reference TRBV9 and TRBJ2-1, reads DSGVTQTPKHLITATGQRVTLRCSPRSGDLSVYWYQQSLDQGLQFLIQYYNGEERAKGNILERFSAQQFPDLHSELNLSSLELGDSALYFCASSGGLAGGHEQFFGPGTRLTVL.

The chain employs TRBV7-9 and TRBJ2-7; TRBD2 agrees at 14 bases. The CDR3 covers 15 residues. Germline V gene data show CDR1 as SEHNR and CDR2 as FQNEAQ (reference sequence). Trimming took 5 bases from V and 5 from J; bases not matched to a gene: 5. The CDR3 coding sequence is TGTGCCAGCAGCCCAGGGACTAGCGGGAGTAACGAGCAGTACTTC. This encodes CASSPGTSGSNEQYF.

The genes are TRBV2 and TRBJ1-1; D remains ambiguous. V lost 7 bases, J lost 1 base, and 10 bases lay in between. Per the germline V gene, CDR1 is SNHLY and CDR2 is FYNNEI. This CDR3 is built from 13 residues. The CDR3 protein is CASNLKGNTEAFF. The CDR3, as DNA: TGTGCCAGCAATCTAAAGGGGAACACTGAAGCTTTCTTT.

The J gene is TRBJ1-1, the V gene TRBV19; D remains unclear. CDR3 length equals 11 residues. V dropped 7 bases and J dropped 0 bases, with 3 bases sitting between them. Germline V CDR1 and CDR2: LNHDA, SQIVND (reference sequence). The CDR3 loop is CASTLNTEAFF. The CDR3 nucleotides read TGTGCCAGTACTTTGAACACTGAAGCTTTCTTT.